This TCR beta chain was profiled in a study of T cell responses to AZD1222 COVID-19 vaccine. On the study more broadly: Analysis merged second doses at about 4 or about 12 weeks. Study-level findings and limits: Of the AZD1222 recipients, only six were seropositive at baseline. White British people made up most donors, females outnumbered males, and clonal diversity was possibly underestimated.

In the case of this clone: What it binds is not known.

This CDR3 region has 15 residues. With 5 bases clipped from V and 2 bases from J, the junction kept 3 bases outside the gene matches. Germline-derived CDR1 and CDR2 are SGHTA and FQGTGA. Clones were sequenced by immunoSEQ multiplex PCR, and TCRdb holds only the in-frame ones, with some missing. The data show some 90,000 clones, 88% seen once. The sequencing here drew on peripheral blood, taken on day 0 of AZD1222 vaccination. The TCR originated in an adult in good health. The gene calls are TRBV7-3 and TRBJ2-1; 10 positions match TRBD2. CDR3 sequence reads: CASSTGTSAYNEQFF. Here the CDR3 DNA reads TGTGCCAGCAGCACCGGGACTAGCGCCTACAATGAGCAGTTCTTC.